This TCR beta chain appears in the sequencing data of a study of Ad26.COV2.S vaccination and SARS-CoV-2 variants. Background on the study: Each vaccinee took Ad26.COV2.S intramuscularly, once or twice 56 days apart.

The CDR3 is made up of 13 amino acids. Germline CDR1 LNHNV, CDR2 YYDKDF (reference sequence). Trimming shortened V by 6 bases and J by 8 bases, and 16 bases separated the two germline ends. Libraries were prepared by immunoSEQ multiplex PCR; TCRdb keeps only in-frame clonotypes and omits some of them. Here the sample spans roughly 400,000 clones, 75% to 90% being singletons. The treatment denotes: around 19 received Ad26.COV2.S at low or high dose, single or two shots; 5 received placebo; per-sample allocation not given. At day 63 after the first vaccine or placebo injection, samples were drawn. This clone has a handful of counts.

This sequence joins TRBV15 and TRBJ1-2; possibly TRBD1 for D (6 bases). The sample in question was peripheral blood, obtained in a trial of Ad26.COV2.S vaccine versus placebo. The sequence was obtained from a person aged 18-60 years who received the Ad26.COV2.S COVID-19 vaccine or a placebo. The CDR3 sequence: CATSETGSGGYTF. For the CDR3, the DNA is TGTGCCACCAGTGAAACAGGGTCGGGCGGCTACACCTTC.